Listed below are T cell receptor beta chains from one sample, sequenced in a study of blood T cell repertoires in COVID-19. Sequencing used immunoSEQ multiplex PCR; TCRdb keeps in-frame clones, though not all of them. The sample records approximately 110,000 clones, more than 80% being singletons. Input material: peripheral blood. All receptors come from a woman older than 75 with COVID-19, enrolled during active disease. Each CDR3 is given with its conserved first and last residue. D genes are given only for firm matches. Size values are once, few and many counts, or a class for expanded clones, and some rows have none.

j_call d_call clone_size v_call cdr3_aa cdr3_nt
TRBJ1-5 . . TRBV28 CASSSIDKTDQPQHF TGTGCCAGCAGTTCCATCGACAAGACCGATCAGCCCCAGCATTTT
TRBJ2-2 . . TRBV6-5 CASSYGTFTGELFF TGTGCCAGCAGTTACGGGACTTTCACCGGGGAGCTGTTTTTT
TRBJ1-2 . . TRBV4-2 CASSQESTTGGGGYTF TGTGCCAGCAGCCAAGAATCTACGACGGGTGGAGGAGGCTACACCTTC
TRBJ2-7 . . TRBV5-1 CASSPQGSGEQYF TGCGCCAGCAGCCCACAGGGAAGCGGCGAGCAGTACTTC
TRBJ1-5 TRBD1 once TRBV15 CATSGSRTGISNQPQHF TGTGCCACCAGCGGTTCACGGACAGGGATTAGCAATCAGCCCCAGCATTTT
TRBJ1-2 . once TRBV12-3/TRBV12-4 CASSLGAGLGYTF TGTGCCAGCAGTTTAGGGGCAGGTTTAGGCTACACCTTC
TRBJ2-7 TRBD1 . TRBV18 CASSFTQQGQGFEQYF TGTGCCAGCTCCTTCACACAGCAGGGACAGGGGTTCGAGCAGTACTTC
TRBJ2-7 . . TRBV28 CASKGGPGAYEQYF TGTGCCAGCAAAGGGGGACCTGGGGCCTACGAGCAGTACTTC
TRBJ1-1 . . TRBV25-1 CATLSPTNTEAFF TGTGCCACCCTAAGCCCCACGAACACTGAAGCTTTCTTT
TRBJ2-7 . . TRBV2 CASSEGGYLSYEQYF TGTGCCAGCAGTGAAGGCGGGTACCTCTCCTACGAGCAGTACTTC
TRBJ2-3 . once TRBV27 CASSLRERNTDTQYF TGTGCCAGCAGTTTAAGGGAGAGAAACACAGATACGCAGTATTTT
TRBJ1-5 TRBD1 . TRBV19 CASSDSGTGINQPQHF TGTGCCAGTAGTGACTCCGGGACAGGGATCAATCAGCCCCAGCATTTT
TRBJ1-6 . . TRBV3-1/TRBV3-2 CASRDSSYNSPLHF TGTGCCAGCAGAGACAGCTCCTATAATTCACCCCTCCACTTT
TRBJ2-2 TRBD2 . TRBV6-5 CASSSGLAGPGELFF TGTGCCAGCAGTTCGGGACTAGCGGGCCCCGGGGAGCTGTTTTTT
TRBJ2-1 . . TRBV5-4 CASSSSPTGYNEQFF TGTGCCAGCAGCTCAAGCCCAACAGGGTACAATGAGCAGTTCTTC
TRBJ2-5 TRBD2 . TRBV15 CATSSLWGGPQETQYF TGTGCCACCAGCAGTCTATGGGGGGGTCCCCAAGAGACCCAGTACTTC
TRBJ1-2 TRBD1 . TRBV5-4 CASSLSGTGNYGYTF TGTGCCAGCAGCTTGAGCGGGACAGGGAACTATGGCTACACCTTC
TRBJ2-1 TRBD2 . TRBV5-6 CASGLAGWDEQFF TGTGCCAGCGGGCTAGCGGGTTGGGATGAGCAGTTCTTC
TRBJ1-1 . . TRBV5-6 CASSLRGSGAFF TGTGCCAGCAGCTTGCGCGGGTCTGGAGCTTTCTTT
TRBJ1-1 TRBD1 . TRBV18 CASSHRDRGLGTEAFF TGTGCCAGCTCACACCGGGACAGGGGGCTCGGAACTGAAGCTTTCTTT
TRBJ2-7 TRBD2 once TRBV29-1 CSVEAPSGSVYEQYF TGCAGCGTTGAAGCCCCTAGCGGGAGTGTGTACGAGCAGTACTTC
TRBJ1-6 . . TRBV9 CASSVGGDNSPLHF TGTGCCAGCAGCGTAGGCGGAGATAATTCACCCCTCCACTTT
TRBJ2-1 TRBD2 . TRBV2 CASSGGRETSGGYEQFF TGTGCCAGCAGTGGGGGACGTGAGACTAGCGGAGGTTATGAGCAGTTCTTC
TRBJ1-6 . . TRBV4-2 CASSQGLGGDSPLHF TGTGCCAGCAGCCAAGGGCTAGGGGGGGATTCACCCCTCCACTTT
TRBJ2-1 TRBD2 . TRBV5-1 CASSREVAGVNEQFF TGCGCCAGCAGCCGGGAGGTAGCGGGAGTCAATGAGCAGTTCTTC
TRBJ1-1 . . TRBV28 CASSLIGDTEAFF TGTGCCAGCAGTTTAATAGGGGACACTGAAGCTTTCTTT
TRBJ2-7 TRBD1 . TRBV19 CASSIGQGTGDEQYF TGTGCCAGTAGTATAGGACAGGGGACCGGAGACGAGCAGTACTTC
TRBJ2-1 . . TRBV5-1 CASKFDSYNEQFF TGCGCCAGCAAGTTTGACAGCTACAATGAGCAGTTCTTC
TRBJ1-1 . once TRBV6-5 CASSYGGALTEAFF TGTGCCAGCAGTTACGGGGGGGCGCTCACTGAAGCTTTCTTT
TRBJ2-3 . . TRBV11-2 CASSLRDFSDTQYF TGTGCCAGCAGCCTAAGGGACTTCTCAGATACGCAGTATTTT
TRBJ2-6 . . TRBV5-1 CASSGSSGANVLTF TGCGCCAGCAGCGGTAGCTCTGGGGCCAACGTCCTGACTTTC
TRBJ1-5 TRBD1 . TRBV2 CASSDGQGSRNQPQHF TGTGCCAGCAGTGATGGACAGGGGTCCCGCAATCAGCCCCAGCATTTT
TRBJ1-4 . . TRBV6-6 CASSYGQTATNEKLFF TGTGCCAGCAGTTACGGGCAGACGGCAACTAATGAAAAACTGTTTTTT
TRBJ2-7 TRBD1 . TRBV6-5 CASLKDRSSYEQYF TGTGCCAGCCTCAAGGACAGGTCCTCCTACGAGCAGTACTTC
TRBJ1-5 . . TRBV6-5 CASNRGGENQPQHF TGTGCCAGCAACCGTGGGGGGGAGAATCAGCCCCAGCATTTT
TRBJ1-1 . . TRBV7-9 CAQAQSGGRSLAFF TGTGCCCAAGCCCAGTCGGGGGGGCGATCCTTGGCTTTCTTT
TRBJ1-4 . . TRBV4-1 CASSQGPVPNEKLFF TGCGCCAGCAGCCAAGGCCCAGTACCTAATGAAAAACTGTTTTTT
TRBJ2-1 TRBD2 . TRBV19 CASSASSGKGEQFF TGTGCCAGTAGTGCCTCTAGCGGGAAGGGTGAGCAGTTCTTC
TRBJ2-1 . . TRBV7-2 CASSLAVGEAGDEQFF TGTGCCAGCAGCTTAGCGGTTGGGGAGGCCGGCGATGAGCAGTTCTTC
TRBJ1-6 TRBD1 . TRBV5-1 CASSLYLIGQAMDMSPLHF TGCGCCAGCAGCTTATATCTAATAGGACAGGCGATGGATATGTCACCCCTCCACTTT
TRBJ2-7 TRBD2 . TRBV19 CASSISGASYEQYF TGTGCCAGTAGTATTAGCGGGGCCTCCTACGAGCAGTACTTC
TRBJ2-2 . . TRBV28 CASSLGGAFVGELFF TGTGCCAGCAGTTTAGGGGGCGCATTTGTCGGGGAGCTGTTTTTT
TRBJ2-3 TRBD2 . TRBV7-2 CASSETGLAGRYTQYF TGTGCCAGCAGCGAAACCGGACTAGCGGGAAGATATACGCAGTATTTT
TRBJ2-7 . . TRBV29-1 CSVEISSYEQYF TGCAGCGTTGAAATCTCTAGCTACGAGCAGTACTTC
TRBJ2-7 TRBD2 few TRBV10-3 CAISEPVSGRANEQYF TGTGCCATCAGTGAGCCGGTTAGCGGGAGGGCGAACGAGCAGTACTTC